These 12 T cell receptor beta chains were sequenced from one sample in a study of T-cell memory formation after mild COVID-19. Via MiXCR, TCRdb re-called the 5' RACE reads, giving one row per CDR3 protein. The sample has under 250,000 distinct CDR3 sequences; approximately 15% are singletons. Sequencing input: PBMCs or a T cell subset sorted from them (not recorded which). These receptors were obtained from an adult woman who had mild COVID-19 (a few samples of this study predate the infection). Cell type and time point are not known.

This clonotype has more than one count but fewer than ten. The chain combines TRBV11-2 with TRBJ2-3; 9 bases agree with TRBD2. After removal of 5 bases from V and 4 bases from J, the junction contained 16 bases not matched to a gene. The CDR3 loop spans 18 amino acids. The V gene's germline CDR1 is SGHAT and CDR2 FQNNGV. Written as DNA, the CDR3 is TGTGCCAGCAGCCGGGGACTAGCCTACGTCTCAGGATCAGATACGCAGTATTTT. Amino acid sequence: CASSRGLAYVSGSDTQYF.

This chain uses TRBV18 with TRBJ1-5; 7 bases map to TRBD1. CDR3 length: 16 amino acids. V lost 1 base to trimming and J lost 5 bases; unmatched junction nucleotides: 8. Germline V lookup: CDR1 KGHSH, CDR2 LQKENI. The CDR3 sequence is CASSPRINRGDQPQHF. DNA of the CDR3: TGTGCCAGCTCACCACGTATCAACAGGGGTGATCAGCCCCAGCATTTT.

This clonotype has a handful of counts. V is TRBV5-1 and J is TRBJ1-1, with D uncertain. Trimming shortened V by 0 bases and J by 0 bases, and 9 bases separated the two germline ends. This CDR3 contains 15 residues. Germline values: CDR1 SGHRS, CDR2 YFSETQ. The CDR3 here is CASSLAPSMNTEAFF. The CDR3 DNA reads TGCGCCAGCAGCTTGGCCCCTTCCATGAACACTGAAGCTTTCTTT.

The sample holds a few counts of this clonotype. The CDR3 DNA is TGTGCCAGCAGCGCTCTTGGGGGGGATAGCAATCAGCCCCAGCATTTT. The encoded protein is CASSALGGDSNQPQHF. The chain carries TRBV5-5 and TRBJ1-5, with TRBD1 as a possible D gene (5 bases). The germline V gene has CDR1 SGHKS and CDR2 YYEKEE (reference sequence). CDR3 length: 16 residues. V lost 4 bases to trimming and J lost 0 bases, with 14 bases between them.

This clonotype was counted a few times. The rearrangement joins TRBV25-1 to TRBJ1-5, with a weak D call TRBD1 (6 bases). V lost 1 base and J lost 4, with 8 bases in between. This CDR3 contains 14 residues. Looked up from germline, CDR1 is MGHDK and CDR2 is SYGVNS. The CDR3 nucleotides read TGTGCCAGCAGTGAATTAGGGGGAAATCAGCCCCAGCATTTT. Translated: CASSELGGNQPQHF. Based on the CDR3 plus reference TRBV25-1 and TRBJ1-5, the full variable domain is EADIYQTPRYLVIGTGKKITLECSQTMGHDKMYWYQQDPGMELHLIHYSYGVNSTEKGDLSSESTVSRIRTEHFPLTLESARPSHTSQYLCASSELGGNQPQHFGDGTRLSIL.

J is TRBJ1-6 and V is TRBV27; the D gene is possibly TRBD1 (6 bases). This CDR3 comprises 15 residues. Germline CDR1 MNHEY, CDR2 SMNVEV (reference sequence). The V gene lost 6 bases and the J gene lost 7 bases, with 16 bases spanning the gap. The CDR3 loop is CASRDGTWYNSPLHF. The CDR3 coding sequence is TGTGCCAGCAGGGACGGGACATGGTACAATTCACCCCTCCACTTT.

The chain has TRBV12-3 or TRBV12-4 and TRBJ2-2; D tentatively fits TRBD1 or TRBD2 (5 bases each). The length of the CDR3 is 14 residues. Trimming removed 6 bases at V and 2 bases at J, with 10 bases between. The DNA for the CDR3 is TGTGCCAGCAGCCTGGGGGACAACACCGGGGAGCTGTTTTTT. It translates to CASSLGDNTGELFF.

There are many counts of this clonotype. V and J are TRBV12-3 or TRBV12-4 and TRBJ2-1, with TRBD2 identical over 9 bases. The CDR3 runs to 15 residues. After removal of 6 bases from V and 4 bases from J, the junction contained 7 bases not matched to a gene. The CDR3 DNA reads as TGTGCCAGCAGCCCCGGGACTAGCAGTTACAATGAGCAGTTCTTC. This gives the protein CASSPGTSSYNEQFF.

V and J are TRBV3-1 and TRBJ2-5; D gene unclear. V was clipped by 4 bases and J by 5 bases, with 14 bases between them. The CDR3 length is 14 residues. Looked up from germline, CDR1 is LGHDT and CDR2 is YNNKEL (reference sequence). CDR3 bases: TGTGCCAGCAGCCGACGGTCGGGCCGGGAGACCCAGTACTTC. Translating gives CASSRRSGRETQYF.

The chain has TRBV19 and TRBJ1-6; 9 nucleotides agree with TRBD1. Trimming cost V 7 bases and J 8 bases; bases outside gene matches: 6. Germline loops: CDR1 LNHDA, CDR2 SQIVND (reference sequence). This CDR3 spans 14 amino acids. The CDR3 loop is CASTDRGRDSPLHF. CDR3 sequence (DNA): TGTGCCAGTACCGACAGGGGGAGGGATTCACCCCTCCACTTT.

This clonotype showed up just a few times. This rearrangement joins TRBV18 to TRBJ2-7, with 8 bases identical to TRBD1. Per germline, CDR1 KGHSH and CDR2 LQKENI. The CDR3 consists of 16 residues. The ends lost 3 bases at V and 1 base at J; junction bases unmatched: 8. The chain's CDR3 is CASSPAWQGASYEQYF. The CDR3 region has the DNA TGTGCCAGCTCACCCGCCTGGCAGGGGGCTTCCTACGAGCAGTACTTC.

The V gene is TRBV12-3 or TRBV12-4, the J gene TRBJ2-1, with TRBD2 matching over 11 bases. J was trimmed by 0 bases and V by 4 bases; bases with no gene match: 8. CDR3 length equals 18 residues. The CDR3 region is CASSSTGLAGASYNEQFF. As DNA, the CDR3 is TGTGCCAGCAGTTCCACCGGACTAGCGGGCGCCTCCTACAATGAGCAGTTCTTC.